These T cell receptor beta chains were read from a single sample in a study of T-cell reconstitution after alpha-beta-depleted transplantation in children. TCRdb called the PCR reads again in MiXCR, with one record for every CDR3 protein. The sample includes about 270,000 distinct CDR3 sequences, over 8% seen only once; the top ten take about 9.4%. The material sequenced was PBMCs from the stem cell graft donor, taken from the stem cell graft. These receptor sequences come from a human donor who donated a stem cell graft to a child with SCID. The CDR3 runs from the conserved cysteine through the conserved F or W. D genes are given only for firm matches. The size of a clone is reported for some rows only, either as once, few or many, or as a class for expanded clones.

v_call	clone_size	j_call	d_call	cdr3_nt	cdr3_aa
TRBV19	.	TRBJ1-1	.	TGTGCCAGTAGTATAGATCGGGGCAGAAGGATGAACACTGAAGCTTTCTTT	CASSIDRGRRMNTEAFF
TRBV7-9	.	TRBJ1-6	TRBD1	TGTGCCAGCAGCCCCGCGGACAGGGGCGGCTCACCCCTCCACTTT	CASSPADRGGSPLHF
TRBV25-1	few	TRBJ1-5	TRBD1	TGTGCCAGCAGTGGGTGGACAGGGAACCAGCCCCAGCATTTT	CASSGWTGNQPQHF
TRBV2	.	TRBJ2-4	.	TGTGCCCTGCTGACCAAAAACATTCAGTACTTC	CALLTKNIQYF
TRBV3-1	few	TRBJ2-7	.	TGTGCCAGCAGCCAATCGGCCAACGAGCAGTACTTC	CASSQSANEQYF
TRBV20-1	.	TRBJ2-7	TRBD2	TGCAGTGCTAAGCGGGGGGCTTCCTACGAGCAGTACTTC	CSAKRGASYEQYF
TRBV29-1	.	TRBJ1-5	.	TGCAGCGTTGTAATTGAAGGGACTAATCAGCCCCAGCATTTT	CSVVIEGTNQPQHF
TRBV2	many	TRBJ1-5	.	TGTGCCAGCAGTGAAAACGGTTTCAATCAGCCCCAGCATTTT	CASSENGFNQPQHF
TRBV6-5	few	TRBJ2-7	.	TGTGCCAGCAGTTGGGACAGTAGGGGAGGAGAGCAGTACTTC	CASSWDSRGGEQYF
TRBV7-2	few	TRBJ2-7	TRBD1	TGTGCCAGCAGCTTAGAGACAGGGGGCTACGAGCAGTACTTC	CASSLETGGYEQYF
TRBV27	few	TRBJ2-7	.	TGTGCCAGCAGACCCTTCGGGGGCTACGAGCAGTACTTC	CASRPFGGYEQYF
TRBV5-1	many	TRBJ2-7	.	TGCGCCAGCAGCTTGGACAGGGGAGGGTACGAGCAGTACTTC	CASSLDRGGYEQYF
TRBV15	.	TRBJ1-2	.	TGTGCCACCTGGTCAGGGTCCCACTATGGCTACACCTTC	CATWSGSHYGYTF
TRBV20-1	many	TRBJ1-2	.	TGCAGTGCACGATATGGCTACACCTTC	CSARYGYTF
TRBV6-5	.	TRBJ1-5	TRBD1	TGTGCCAGCAATTCGACCTCGGACAGGGGAGTGGGACAGCCCCAGCATTTT	CASNSTSDRGVGQPQHF
TRBV6-4	.	TRBJ2-3	TRBD1	TGTGCCACCAGACAGGGGGGGACAGATACGCAGTATTTT	CATRQGGTDTQYF
TRBV4-1	many	TRBJ1-1	TRBD1	TGCGCCAGCAGCCTCCTACAGGGGGCGCACACTGAAGCTTTCTTT	CASSLLQGAHTEAFF
TRBV2	few	TRBJ1-1	TRBD1	TGTGCCAGCAGTCGTCTGGACAGGGAGGTGACTGAAGCTTTCTTT	CASSRLDREVTEAFF
TRBV7-9	.	TRBJ2-1	.	TGTGCCAGCAGCCCCGTAGATGAGTTCTTC	CASSPVDEFF
TRBV7-8	few	TRBJ2-6	.	TGTGCCAGCAGCTTAACTTCGAGCTGGGACGGGGCCAACGTCCTGACTTTC	CASSLTSSWDGANVLTF
TRBV7-9	.	TRBJ2-7	TRBD1	TGTGCCAGCAGCTCCCGGACAGGGGACGACGAGCAGTACTTC	CASSSRTGDDEQYF
TRBV5-1	.	TRBJ2-3	.	TGCGCCAGCAGCCTGGGACAAGCCACAGATACGCAGTATTTT	CASSLGQATDTQYF
TRBV29-1	few	TRBJ2-1	TRBD2	TGCAGCGGGAAAGGGACTAGCATCAGTGGCTACAATGAGCAGTTCTTC	CSGKGTSISGYNEQFF
TRBV14	many	TRBJ1-2	.	TGTGCCAGCAGTGTCGACAGGAGAAACTATGGCTACACCTTC	CASSVDRRNYGYTF
TRBV12-3/TRBV12-4	many	TRBJ2-1	.	TGTGCCAGCAGTTTACTACTAGGGACGGGGCAGTTCTTC	CASSLLLGTGQFF
TRBV20-1	.	TRBJ1-1	.	TGCAGTGGTAGCGTCTACGGGGGGAACACTGAAGCTTTCTTT	CSGSVYGGNTEAFF
TRBV21-1	many	TRBJ1-3	.	TGTGCCAGCAGCGTAGAGACAGGGCTCAACACCATATATTTT	CASSVETGLNTIYF
TRBV5-6	.	TRBJ2-3	.	TGTGCCAGCAGCTTTCTAGGGCAGGGGAGCACAGATACGCAGTATTTT	CASSFLGQGSTDTQYF
TRBV20-1	.	TRBJ2-2	.	TGCAGTGCTAAATCACTAAATAAAAATACCGGGGAGCTGTTTTTT	CSAKSLNKNTGELFF
TRBV14	.	TRBJ1-5	.	TGTGCCAGCAGCCAAGATATCACCGGGGCTCCGCATTTT	CASSQDITGAPHF
TRBV12-3/TRBV12-4	.	TRBJ1-5	.	TGTGCCAGCAGTACGACTGTACAGCCCCAGCATTTT	CASSTTVQPQHF
TRBV9	few	TRBJ2-5	.	TGTGCCAGCAGCGTAGCTCTACAGCTCCAAGAGACCCAGTACTTC	CASSVALQLQETQYF
TRBV6-1	.	TRBJ2-7	TRBD1	TGTGCCAGCAGTGAATCCAGGGACAGGGACGACGAGCAGTACTTC	CASSESRDRDDEQYF
TRBV2	many	TRBJ2-7	TRBD2	TGTGCCAGCGTATTGGGGGGGGTCTCCTACGAGCAGTACTTC	CASVLGGVSYEQYF
TRBV6-1	many	TRBJ2-7	TRBD1	TGTGCCAGCAGTCGTGGACAGGCCTCCTACGAGCAGTACTTC	CASSRGQASYEQYF
TRBV12-3/TRBV12-4	.	TRBJ2-1	TRBD2	TGTGCCAGCAGTGCGACTAGCGGGGGGGCTTTGGCTGAGCAGTTCTTC	CASSATSGGALAEQFF
TRBV20-1	.	TRBJ2-3	.	TGCAGTGCCCGGACTACAGAAGCGCAGTATTTT	CSARTTEAQYF
TRBV10-3	many	TRBJ2-2	.	TGTGCCACCACGGGACAGAACACCGGGGAGCTGTTTTTT	CATTGQNTGELFF
TRBV20-1	many	TRBJ1-4	.	TGCAGTGCTAGATCTGCGGCAGGGGCCTTTGAAAAACTGTTTTTT	CSARSAAGAFEKLFF
TRBV7-2	many	TRBJ1-1	.	TGTGCCAGCAGCTTCGGATCGGTGAACACTGAAGCTTTCTTT	CASSFGSVNTEAFF
TRBV3-1	.	TRBJ2-1	TRBD1	TGTGCCAGCAGCCCCAGGGGGACCTACAATGAGCAGTTCTTC	CASSPRGTYNEQFF
TRBV12-3/TRBV12-4	.	TRBJ1-1	.	TGTGCCAGCGTAGGGGTGGAGAACACTGAAGCTTTCTTT	CASVGVENTEAFF
TRBV14	.	TRBJ2-1	.	TGTGCCAGCAGCCCCCGGCCCTACGAGCAGTTCTTC	CASSPRPYEQFF
TRBV5-1	many	TRBJ2-1	TRBD2	TGCGCCAGCAGCTTGGCCCTAGCGGGGCCTTACAATGAGCAGTTCTTC	CASSLALAGPYNEQFF
TRBV19	many	TRBJ2-2	.	TGTGCCAGTAGTATAGATCGGGGCACCGGGGAGCTGTTTTTT	CASSIDRGTGELFF
TRBV12-5	few	TRBJ2-6	.	TGTGCTAGTGGTTTGGCAGGTGTAGGGGTAGAATTAACTGGGGCCAACGTCCTGACTTTC	CASGLAGVGVELTGANVLTF
TRBV4-2	.	TRBJ2-2	TRBD2	TGTGCCAGCAGCCAAGTTGAGAGGCGGGGGGGCGTCACCGGGGAGCTGTTTTTT	CASSQVERRGGVTGELFF
TRBV12-3/TRBV12-4	few	TRBJ1-3	.	TGTGCCAGCAGTTTAGTGGCAGGGTTGGGAAACACCATATATTTT	CASSLVAGLGNTIYF
TRBV5-1	.	TRBJ2-1	.	TGCGCCAGCAGCTTGGCCATTAGCTCCTACAATGAGCAGTTCTTC	CASSLAISSYNEQFF
TRBV9	.	TRBJ2-3	.	TGTGCCAGCAGCGTACCAGATACGCAGTATTTT	CASSVPDTQYF
TRBV29-1	.	TRBJ1-2	.	TGCAGCGTCGCTGCTGGGGGTCTGCGGTACGGCTACACCTTC	CSVAAGGLRYGYTF
TRBV4-1	many	TRBJ2-3	.	TGCGCCAGCAGCCGCCTCTGGGGGGATACGCAGTATTTT	CASSRLWGDTQYF
TRBV20-1	many	TRBJ2-1	.	TGCAGTGCTAGACGGACCCAATCCCCTGGTGGTGAGCAGTTCTTC	CSARRTQSPGGEQFF
TRBV19	.	TRBJ2-7	.	TGTGCCAGTAGTATAGCTCAGACAGAAAGCCACGAGCAGTACTTC	CASSIAQTESHEQYF
TRBV7-9	few	TRBJ1-1	.	TGTGCCAGCAGGCTTACTGGAGGGGGGAACACTGAAGCTTTCTTT	CASRLTGGGNTEAFF
TRBV10-3	few	TRBJ2-7	.	TGTGCCATCAGTCCAGGGGCCGAGCAGTACTTC	CAISPGAEQYF
TRBV10-3	many	TRBJ2-3	TRBD2	TGTGCCATCAGTGAGTCTGGGAGGGAGAGGGCAGATACGCAGTATTTT	CAISESGRERADTQYF
TRBV27	few	TRBJ2-7	.	TGTGCCAGCAGAGAGGGCAGGGCGTCTTACGAGCAGTACTTC	CASREGRASYEQYF
TRBV5-1	many	TRBJ2-1	TRBD2	TGCGCCAGCAGCGCTGGACTAGCGGGGAATGAGCAGTTCTTC	CASSAGLAGNEQFF
TRBV20-1	few	TRBJ1-2	.	TGCAGTGCTGGGGGCTACACCTTC	CSAGGYTF